This paragraph reports one T cell receptor beta chain. Its antigen is not known. Per-sample PBMC isolation yielded at least 6.5 million cells. This entry belongs to a study of blood T cells in healthy people across ages. The V gene's germline CDR1 is DFQATT and CDR2 SNEGSKA (reference sequence). V lost 0 bases and J lost 2; bases outside the gene matches: 3. This CDR3 has 14 residues. A sample-barcoded 5' primer and a J-beta primer mix were used in a second PCR of about 7 to 12 cycles. A tag from a template-switch adaptor with 12 random nucleotides marked each cDNA molecule. TCRdb processed the 5' RACE reads anew with MiXCR; each CDR3 protein has one entry. Altogether about 900,000 distinct CDR3 sequences are present, roughly 48% being singletons, with the ten largest covering around an eighth. General study points: Estimated diversity, derived from one million T cells, was regarded as an underestimate. Strongly correlated with naive T cell percentage was TCR beta diversity.

This sequence was found in a man younger than 45 in good health. Input material: blood. The chain has TRBV20-1 and TRBJ1-2; 7 nucleotides match TRBD1. CDR3: CSARDGDRNYGYTF. The CDR3 nucleotides read TGCAGTGCTAGAGACGGGGACAGAAACTATGGCTACACCTTC.